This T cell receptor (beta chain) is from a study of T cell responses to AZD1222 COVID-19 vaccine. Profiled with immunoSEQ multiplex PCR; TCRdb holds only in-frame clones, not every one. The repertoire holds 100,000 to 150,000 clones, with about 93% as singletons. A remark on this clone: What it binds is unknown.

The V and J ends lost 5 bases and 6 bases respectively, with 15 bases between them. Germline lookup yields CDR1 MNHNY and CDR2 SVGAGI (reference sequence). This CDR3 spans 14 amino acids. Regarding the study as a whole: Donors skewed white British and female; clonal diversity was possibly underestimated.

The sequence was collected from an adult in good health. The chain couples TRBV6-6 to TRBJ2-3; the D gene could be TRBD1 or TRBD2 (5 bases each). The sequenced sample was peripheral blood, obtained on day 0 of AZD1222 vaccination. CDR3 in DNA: TGTGCCAGCAGTACTGGGACCACGGCTGATACGCAGTATTTT. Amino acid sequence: CASSTGTTADTQYF.